This T cell receptor beta chain originates from a study of CD8 T cell repertoires and HIV-1 epitope variants. In the study overall: T cells were stimulated with Twenty-five Gag and Nef peptides separately. Cultures ran around ten days, with IL-2, IL-7 and IL-15 added on days 3 and 7.

Trimming removed 0 bases from V and 4 bases from J; junction bases left unmatched: 5. Germline V lookup: CDR1 SGHRS, CDR2 YFSETQ. This CDR3 comprises 17 residues. Method: immunoSEQ multiplex PCR; TCRdb's copy keeps in-frame clones and lacks some. The sample holds under 5,000 clones, roughly 67% seen once. With regard to this clone: Its cognate antigen is unknown.

The receptor was derived from a male donor with HIV. Sequencing was carried out using cultured CD8+ T cells derived from PBMCs. The chain employs TRBV5-1 and TRBJ2-2; 11 positions match TRBD1. The CDR3 sequence is CASSLGTGGLRTGELFF. The CDR3 region has the DNA TGCGCCAGCAGCTTGGGGACAGGGGGCCTTCGCACCGGGGAGCTGTTTTTT.